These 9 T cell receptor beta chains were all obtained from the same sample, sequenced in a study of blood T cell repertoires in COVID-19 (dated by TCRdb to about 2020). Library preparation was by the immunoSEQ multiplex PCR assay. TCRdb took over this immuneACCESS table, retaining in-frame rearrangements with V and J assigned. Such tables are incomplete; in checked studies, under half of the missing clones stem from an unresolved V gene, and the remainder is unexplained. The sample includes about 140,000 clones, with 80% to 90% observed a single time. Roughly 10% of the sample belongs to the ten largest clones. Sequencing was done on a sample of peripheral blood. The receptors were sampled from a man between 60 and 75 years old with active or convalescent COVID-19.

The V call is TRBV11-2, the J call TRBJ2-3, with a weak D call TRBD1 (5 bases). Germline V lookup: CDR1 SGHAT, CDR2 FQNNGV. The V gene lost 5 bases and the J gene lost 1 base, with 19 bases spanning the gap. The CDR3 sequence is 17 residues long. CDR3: CASSALQRLRGTDTQYF. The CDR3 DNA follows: TGTGCCAGCAGCGCGTTACAGCGTCTCAGGGGCACAGATACGCAGTATTTT.

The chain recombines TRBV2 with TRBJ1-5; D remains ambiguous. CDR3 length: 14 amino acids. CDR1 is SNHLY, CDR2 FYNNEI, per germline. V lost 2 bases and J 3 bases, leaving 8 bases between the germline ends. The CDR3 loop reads CASSEFPVNQPQHF. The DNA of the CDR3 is TGTGCCAGCAGTGAATTTCCGGTCAATCAGCCCCAGCATTTT.

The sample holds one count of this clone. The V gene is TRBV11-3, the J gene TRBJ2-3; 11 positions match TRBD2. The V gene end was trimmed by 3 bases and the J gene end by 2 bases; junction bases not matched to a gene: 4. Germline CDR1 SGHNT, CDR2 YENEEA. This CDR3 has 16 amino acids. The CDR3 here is CASSFSGRGLTDTQYF. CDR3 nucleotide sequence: TGTGCCAGCAGCTTTAGCGGGAGGGGGCTCACAGATACGCAGTATTTT. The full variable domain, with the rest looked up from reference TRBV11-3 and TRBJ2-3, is EAGVVQSPRYKIIEKKQPVAFWCNPISGHNTLYWYLQNLGQGPELLIRYENEEAVDDSQLPKDRFSAERLKGVDSTLKIQPAELGDSAVYLCASSFSGRGLTDTQYFGPGTRLTVL.

CDR3 nucleotides: TGTGCCAGCAGTGACAGGGTTTCGTCGACTCAGCCCCAGCATTTT. This encodes CASSDRVSSTQPQHF. The V call is TRBV2, the J call TRBJ1-5; a possible D gene is TRBD1 (5 bases). CDR1 is SNHLY, CDR2 FYNNEI, per germline. Trimming left V 3 bases short and J 6 bases short, with 15 bases between. The CDR3 is made up of 15 amino acids.

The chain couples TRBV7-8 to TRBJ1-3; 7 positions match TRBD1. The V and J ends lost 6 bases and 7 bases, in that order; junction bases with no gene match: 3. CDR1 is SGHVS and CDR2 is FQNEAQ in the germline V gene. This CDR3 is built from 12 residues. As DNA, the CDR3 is TGTGCCAGCAGTCAAGGGGGCAACACCATATATTTT. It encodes CASSQGGNTIYF.

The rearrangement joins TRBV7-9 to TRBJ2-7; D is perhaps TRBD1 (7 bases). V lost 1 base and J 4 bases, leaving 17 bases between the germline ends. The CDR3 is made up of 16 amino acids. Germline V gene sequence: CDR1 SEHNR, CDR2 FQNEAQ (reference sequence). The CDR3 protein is CASSLVVAGGGYEQYF. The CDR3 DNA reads TGTGCCAGCAGCTTAGTCGTGGCAGGGGGAGGATACGAGCAGTACTTC.

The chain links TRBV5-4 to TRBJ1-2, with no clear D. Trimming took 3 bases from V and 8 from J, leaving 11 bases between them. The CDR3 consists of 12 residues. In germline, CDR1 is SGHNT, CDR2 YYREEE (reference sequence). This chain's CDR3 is CASSYPERGYTF. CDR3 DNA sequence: TGTGCCAGCAGCTACCCCGAGCGGGGCTACACCTTC.

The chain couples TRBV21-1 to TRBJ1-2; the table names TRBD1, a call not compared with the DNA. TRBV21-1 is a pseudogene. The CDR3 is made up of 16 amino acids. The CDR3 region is CASSKALYEGHYGYTF. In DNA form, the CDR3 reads TGTGCCAGCAGCAAAGCGCTTTACGAGGGACATTATGGCTACACCTTC.

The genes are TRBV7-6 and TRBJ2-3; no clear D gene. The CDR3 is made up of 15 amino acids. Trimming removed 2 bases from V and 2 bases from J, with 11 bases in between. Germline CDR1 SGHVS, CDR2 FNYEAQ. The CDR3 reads CASSLFSTFTDTQYF. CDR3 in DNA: TGTGCCAGCAGCTTATTTAGCACTTTCACAGATACGCAGTATTTT. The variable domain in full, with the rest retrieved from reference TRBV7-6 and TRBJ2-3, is GAGVSQSPRYKVTKRGQDVALRCDPISGHVSLYWYRQALGQGPEFLTYFNYEAQQDKSGLPNDRFSAERPEGSISTLTIQRTEQRDSAMYRCASSLFSTFTDTQYFGPGTRLTVL.